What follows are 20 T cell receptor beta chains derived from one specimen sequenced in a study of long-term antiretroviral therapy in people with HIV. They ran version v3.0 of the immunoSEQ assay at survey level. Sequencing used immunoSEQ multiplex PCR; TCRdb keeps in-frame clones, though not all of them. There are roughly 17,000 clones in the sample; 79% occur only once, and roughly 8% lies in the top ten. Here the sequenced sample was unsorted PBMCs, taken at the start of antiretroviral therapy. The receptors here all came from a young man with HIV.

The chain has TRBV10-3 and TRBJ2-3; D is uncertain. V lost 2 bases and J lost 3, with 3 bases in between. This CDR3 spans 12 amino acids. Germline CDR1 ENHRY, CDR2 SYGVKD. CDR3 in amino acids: CAISEETDTQYF. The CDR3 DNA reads TGTGCCATCAGTGAGGAGACAGATACGCAGTATTTT.

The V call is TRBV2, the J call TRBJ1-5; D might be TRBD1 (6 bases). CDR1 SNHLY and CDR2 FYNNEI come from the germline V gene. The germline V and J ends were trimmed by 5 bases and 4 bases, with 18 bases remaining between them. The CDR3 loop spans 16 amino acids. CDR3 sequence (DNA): TGTGCCAGCAGTTCCGCCCTTGGGGGGCGGAATCAGCCCCAGCATTTT. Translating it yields CASSSALGGRNQPQHF.

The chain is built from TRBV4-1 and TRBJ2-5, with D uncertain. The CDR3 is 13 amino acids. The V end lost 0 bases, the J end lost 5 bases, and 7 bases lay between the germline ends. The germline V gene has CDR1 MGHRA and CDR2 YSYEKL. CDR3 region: CASSQDMDETQYF. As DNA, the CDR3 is TGCGCCAGCAGCCAAGATATGGATGAGACCCAGTACTTC.

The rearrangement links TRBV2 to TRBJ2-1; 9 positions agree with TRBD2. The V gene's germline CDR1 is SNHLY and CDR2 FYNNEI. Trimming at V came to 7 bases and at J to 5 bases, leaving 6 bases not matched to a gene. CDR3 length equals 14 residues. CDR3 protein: CASTSSGGNNEQFF. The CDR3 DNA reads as TGTGCCAGCACCAGTAGCGGGGGAAACAATGAGCAGTTCTTC.

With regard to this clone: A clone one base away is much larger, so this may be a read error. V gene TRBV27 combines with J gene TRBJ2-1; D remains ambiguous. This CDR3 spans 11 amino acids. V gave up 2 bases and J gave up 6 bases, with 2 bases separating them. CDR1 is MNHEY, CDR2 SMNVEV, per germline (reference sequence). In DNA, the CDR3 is TGTGCCAGCAGTTTAGGCAATGAGCAGTTCTTC. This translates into CASSLGNEQFF.

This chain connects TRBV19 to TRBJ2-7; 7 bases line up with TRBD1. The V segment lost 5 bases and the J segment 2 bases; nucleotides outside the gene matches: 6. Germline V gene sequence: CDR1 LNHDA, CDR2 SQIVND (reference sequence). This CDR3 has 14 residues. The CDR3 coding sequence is TGTGCCAGTAGTTTCTGGGACAGCCCCTACGAGCAGTACTTC. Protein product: CASSFWDSPYEQYF.

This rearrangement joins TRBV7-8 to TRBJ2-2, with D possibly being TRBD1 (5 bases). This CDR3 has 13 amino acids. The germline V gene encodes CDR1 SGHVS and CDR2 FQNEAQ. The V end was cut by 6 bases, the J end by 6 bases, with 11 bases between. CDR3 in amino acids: CASSPPGSGELFF. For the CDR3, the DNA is TGTGCCAGCAGTCCCCCAGGGTCCGGGGAGCTGTTTTTT.

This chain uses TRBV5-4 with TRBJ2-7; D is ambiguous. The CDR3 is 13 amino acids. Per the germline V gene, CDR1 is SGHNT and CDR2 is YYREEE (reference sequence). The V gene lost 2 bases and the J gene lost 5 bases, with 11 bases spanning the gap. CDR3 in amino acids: CASSLVGSHEQYF. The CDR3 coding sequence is TGTGCCAGCAGCTTAGTGGGAAGCCACGAGCAGTACTTC.

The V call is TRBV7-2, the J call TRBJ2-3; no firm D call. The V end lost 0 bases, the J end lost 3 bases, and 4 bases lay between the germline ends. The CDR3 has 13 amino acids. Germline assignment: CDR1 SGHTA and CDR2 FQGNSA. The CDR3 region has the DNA TGTGCCAGCAGCTTAGCTCTTACAGATACGCAGTATTTT. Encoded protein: CASSLALTDTQYF. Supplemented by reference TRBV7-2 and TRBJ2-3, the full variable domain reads GAGVSQSPSNKVTEKGKDVELRCDPISGHTALYWYRQSLGQGLEFLIYFQGNSAPDKSGLPSDRFSAERTGGSVSTLTIQRTQQEDSAVYLCASSLALTDTQYFGPGTRLTVL.

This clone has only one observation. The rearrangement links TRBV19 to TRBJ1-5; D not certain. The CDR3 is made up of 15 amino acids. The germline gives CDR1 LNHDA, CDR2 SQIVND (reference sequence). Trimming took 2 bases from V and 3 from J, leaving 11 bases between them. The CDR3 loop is CASSILLRNNQPQHF. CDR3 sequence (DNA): TGTGCCAGTAGTATACTTTTAAGAAACAATCAGCCCCAGCATTTT.

CDR3 amino acids: CASSLGRDRSRQYF. The CDR3 DNA sequence: TGTGCCAGCAGCTTGGGGAGGGACAGGAGTCGGCAGTACTTC. The chain links TRBV5-4 to TRBJ2-7; 8 bases match TRBD1. There are 14 residues in the CDR3. The J segment lost 9 bases and the V segment lost 0 bases, leaving 8 bases of the junction unmatched. The germline CDR1 and CDR2 sequences are SGHNT and YYREEE (reference sequence).

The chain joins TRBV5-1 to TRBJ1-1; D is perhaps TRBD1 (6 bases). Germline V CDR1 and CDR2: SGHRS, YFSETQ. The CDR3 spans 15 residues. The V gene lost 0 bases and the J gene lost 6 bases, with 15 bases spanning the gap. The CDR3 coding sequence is TGCGCCAGCAGCTTGGAGCAGGGGCGGTGGGCTGAAGCTTTCTTT. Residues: CASSLEQGRWAEAFF.

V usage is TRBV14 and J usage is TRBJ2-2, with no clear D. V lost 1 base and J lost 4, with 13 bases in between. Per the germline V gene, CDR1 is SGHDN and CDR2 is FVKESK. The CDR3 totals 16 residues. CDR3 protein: CASSQGQIWSTGELFF. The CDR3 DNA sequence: TGTGCCAGCAGCCAAGGTCAGATCTGGAGCACCGGGGAGCTGTTTTTT.

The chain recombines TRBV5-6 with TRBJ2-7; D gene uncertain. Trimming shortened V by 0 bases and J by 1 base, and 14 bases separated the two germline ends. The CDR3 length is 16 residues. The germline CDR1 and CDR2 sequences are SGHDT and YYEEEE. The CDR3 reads CASSLEVSLSSYEQYF. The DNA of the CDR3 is TGTGCCAGCAGCTTGGAGGTTAGCCTCTCTTCCTACGAGCAGTACTTC.

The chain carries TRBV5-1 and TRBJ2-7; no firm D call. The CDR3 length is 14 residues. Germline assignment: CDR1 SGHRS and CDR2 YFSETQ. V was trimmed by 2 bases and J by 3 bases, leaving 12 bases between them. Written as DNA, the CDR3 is TGCGCCAGCAGCTTTCGGGCTGACGACTACGAGCAGTACTTC. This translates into CASSFRADDYEQYF.

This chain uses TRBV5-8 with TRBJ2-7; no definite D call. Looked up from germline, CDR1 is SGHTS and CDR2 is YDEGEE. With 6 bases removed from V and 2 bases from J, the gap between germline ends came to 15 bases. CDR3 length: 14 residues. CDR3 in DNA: TGTGCCAGCACCCAGATGAGAGGCCCCTACGAGCAGTACTTC. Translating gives CASTQMRGPYEQYF.

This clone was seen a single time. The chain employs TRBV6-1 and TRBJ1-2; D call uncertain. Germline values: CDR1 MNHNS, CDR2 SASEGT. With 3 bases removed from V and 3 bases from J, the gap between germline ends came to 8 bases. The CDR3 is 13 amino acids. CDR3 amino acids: CASSEKVYYGYTF. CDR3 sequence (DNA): TGTGCCAGCAGTGAGAAGGTCTACTATGGCTACACCTTC.

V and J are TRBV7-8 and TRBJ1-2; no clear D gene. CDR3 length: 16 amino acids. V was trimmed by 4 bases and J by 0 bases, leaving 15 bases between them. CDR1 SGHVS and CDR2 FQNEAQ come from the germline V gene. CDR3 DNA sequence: TGTGCCAGCAGCTCAAAGGTGACAAACCCTAACTATGGCTACACCTTC. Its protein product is CASSSKVTNPNYGYTF.

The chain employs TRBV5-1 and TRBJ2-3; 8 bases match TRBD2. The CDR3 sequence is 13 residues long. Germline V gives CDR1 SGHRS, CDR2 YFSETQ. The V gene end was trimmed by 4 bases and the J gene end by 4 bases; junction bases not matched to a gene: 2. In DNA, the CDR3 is TGCGCCAGCAGCCGGGGGGGAGCAGATACGCAGTATTTT. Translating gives CASSRGGADTQYF.

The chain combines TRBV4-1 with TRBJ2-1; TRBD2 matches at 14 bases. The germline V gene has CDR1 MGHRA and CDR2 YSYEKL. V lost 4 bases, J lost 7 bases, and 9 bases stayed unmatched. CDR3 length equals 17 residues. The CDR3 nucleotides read TGCGCCAGCAGCCCATCAGGGACTAGCGGGAGCGGGAATGAGCAGTTCTTC. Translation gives CASSPSGTSGSGNEQFF.